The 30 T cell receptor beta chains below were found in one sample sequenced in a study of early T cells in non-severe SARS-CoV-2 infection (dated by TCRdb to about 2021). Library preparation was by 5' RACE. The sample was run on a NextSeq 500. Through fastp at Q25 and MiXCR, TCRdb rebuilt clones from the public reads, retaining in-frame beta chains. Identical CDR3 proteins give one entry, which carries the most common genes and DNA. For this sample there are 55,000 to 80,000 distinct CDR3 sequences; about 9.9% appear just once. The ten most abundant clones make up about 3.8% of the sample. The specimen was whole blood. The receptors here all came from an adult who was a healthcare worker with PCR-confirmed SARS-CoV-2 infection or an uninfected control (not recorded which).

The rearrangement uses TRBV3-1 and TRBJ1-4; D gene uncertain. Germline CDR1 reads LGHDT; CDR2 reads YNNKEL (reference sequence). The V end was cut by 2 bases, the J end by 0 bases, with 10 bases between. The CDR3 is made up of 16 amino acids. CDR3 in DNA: TGTGCCAGCAGCCAAATGACCGACGCAACTAATGAAAAACTGTTTTTT. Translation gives CASSQMTDATNEKLFF.

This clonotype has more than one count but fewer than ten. The CDR3 region has the DNA TGTGCCAGCAGCCAAGTGGGACGGGCTGGCTATGGCTACACCTTC. It encodes CASSQVGRAGYGYTF. This chain joins TRBV3-1 and TRBJ1-2, with a possible D match to TRBD1 (5 bases). The CDR3 loop spans 15 amino acids. V lost 1 base, J lost 4 bases, and 13 bases lay in between. Germline CDR1 reads LGHDT; CDR2 reads YNNKEL (reference sequence).

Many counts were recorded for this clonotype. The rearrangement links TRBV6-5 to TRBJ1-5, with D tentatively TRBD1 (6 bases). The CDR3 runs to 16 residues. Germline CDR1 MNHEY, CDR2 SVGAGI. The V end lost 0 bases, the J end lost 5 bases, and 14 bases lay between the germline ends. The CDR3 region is CASSYSAGEIDQPQHF. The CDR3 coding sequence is TGTGCCAGCAGTTACTCGGCAGGGGAGATCGATCAGCCCCAGCATTTT.

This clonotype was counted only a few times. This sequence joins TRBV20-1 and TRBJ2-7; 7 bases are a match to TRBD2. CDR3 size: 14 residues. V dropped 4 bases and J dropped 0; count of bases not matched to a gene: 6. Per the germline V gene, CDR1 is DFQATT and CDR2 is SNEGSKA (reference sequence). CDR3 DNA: TGCAGTGCTATACTAGCGCAGAGCTCCTACGAGCAGTACTTC. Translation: CSAILAQSSYEQYF.

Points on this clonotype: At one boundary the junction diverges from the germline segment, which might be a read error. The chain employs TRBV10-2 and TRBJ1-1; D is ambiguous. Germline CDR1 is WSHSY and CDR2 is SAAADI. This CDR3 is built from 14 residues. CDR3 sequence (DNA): TGCTCCAGCAGCAAAGCGTTAGCGGGCACTGAAGCTTTCTTT. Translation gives CSSSKALAGTEAFF.

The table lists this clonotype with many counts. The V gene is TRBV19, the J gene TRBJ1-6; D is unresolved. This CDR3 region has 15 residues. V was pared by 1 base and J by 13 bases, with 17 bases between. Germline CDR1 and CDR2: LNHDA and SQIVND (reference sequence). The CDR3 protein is CASSIGGQGGSPLHF. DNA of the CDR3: TGTGCCAGTAGTATAGGAGGGCAAGGCGGCTCCCCCCTCCACTTT. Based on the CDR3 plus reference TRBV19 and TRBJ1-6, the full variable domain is DGGITQSPKYLFRKEGQNVTLSCEQNLNHDAMYWYRQDPGQGLRLIYYSQIVNDFQKGDIAEGYSVSREKKESFPLTVTSAQKNPTAFYLCASSIGGQGGSPLHFGNGTRLTVT.

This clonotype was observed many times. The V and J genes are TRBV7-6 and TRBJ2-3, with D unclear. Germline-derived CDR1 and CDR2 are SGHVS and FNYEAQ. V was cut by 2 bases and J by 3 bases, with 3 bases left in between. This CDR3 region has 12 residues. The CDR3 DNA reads TGTGCCAGCAGCTTATATACAGATACGCAGTATTTT. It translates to CASSLYTDTQYF.

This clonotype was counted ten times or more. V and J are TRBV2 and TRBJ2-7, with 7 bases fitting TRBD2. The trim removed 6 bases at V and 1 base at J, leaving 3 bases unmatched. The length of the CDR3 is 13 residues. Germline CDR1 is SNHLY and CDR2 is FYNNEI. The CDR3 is CASRSGVSYEQYF. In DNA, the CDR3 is TGTGCCAGCAGAAGCGGGGTTTCCTACGAGCAGTACTTC.

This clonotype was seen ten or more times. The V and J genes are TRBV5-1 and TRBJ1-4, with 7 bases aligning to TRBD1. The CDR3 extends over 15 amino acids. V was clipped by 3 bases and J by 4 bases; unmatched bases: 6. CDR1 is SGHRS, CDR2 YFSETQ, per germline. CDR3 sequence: CASSSVGQHNEKLFF. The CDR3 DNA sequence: TGCGCCAGCAGCTCGGTGGGACAGCATAATGAAAAACTGTTTTTT.

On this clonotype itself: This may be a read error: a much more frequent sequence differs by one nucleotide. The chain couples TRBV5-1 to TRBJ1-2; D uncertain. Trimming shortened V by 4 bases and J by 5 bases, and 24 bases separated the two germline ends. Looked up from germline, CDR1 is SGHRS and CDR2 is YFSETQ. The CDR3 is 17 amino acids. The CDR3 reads CASSPRLVDSSGYGYTF. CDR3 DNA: TGCGCCAGCAGCCCCCGACTGGTAGACTCATCAGGTTATGGCTACACCTTC.

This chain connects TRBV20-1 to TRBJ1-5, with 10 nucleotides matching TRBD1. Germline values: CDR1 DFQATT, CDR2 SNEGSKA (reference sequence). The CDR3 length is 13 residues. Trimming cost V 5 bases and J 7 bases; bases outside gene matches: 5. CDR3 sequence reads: CSARQGAFQPQHF. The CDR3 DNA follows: TGCAGTGCTCGACAGGGGGCTTTCCAGCCCCAGCATTTT.

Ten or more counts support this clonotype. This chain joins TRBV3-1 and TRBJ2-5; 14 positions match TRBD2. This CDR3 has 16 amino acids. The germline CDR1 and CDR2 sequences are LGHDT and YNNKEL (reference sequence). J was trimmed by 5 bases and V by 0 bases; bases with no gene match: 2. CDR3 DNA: TGTGCCAGCAGCCAAGAGGGACTAGCGGGAGCTGAGACCCAGTACTTC. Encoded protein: CASSQEGLAGAETQYF.

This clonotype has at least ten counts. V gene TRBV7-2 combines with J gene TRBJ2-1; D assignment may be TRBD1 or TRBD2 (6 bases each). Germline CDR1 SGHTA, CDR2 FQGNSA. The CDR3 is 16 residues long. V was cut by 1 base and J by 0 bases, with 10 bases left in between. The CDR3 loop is CASSLGGASSYNEQFF. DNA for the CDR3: TGTGCCAGCAGCTTAGGGGGGGCTAGCTCCTACAATGAGCAGTTCTTC.

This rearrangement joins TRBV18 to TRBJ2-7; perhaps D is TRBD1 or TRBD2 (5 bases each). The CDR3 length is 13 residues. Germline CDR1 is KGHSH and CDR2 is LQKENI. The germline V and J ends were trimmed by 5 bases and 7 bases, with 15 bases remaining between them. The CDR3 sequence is CASSEGPPLEQYF. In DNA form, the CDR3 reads TGTGCCAGCTCAGAGGGACCACCCCTAGAGCAGTACTTC.

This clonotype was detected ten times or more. CDR3 in DNA: TGTGCCTGGAGTGTAAGTGTGCTTGGCTACACCTTC. It encodes CAWSVSVLGYTF. The chain is built from TRBV30 and TRBJ1-2; D is uncertain. CDR3 size: 12 residues. Germline V gene data show CDR1 as GTSNPN and CDR2 as SVGIG (reference sequence). The V end was cut by 0 bases, the J end by 7 bases, with 9 bases between.

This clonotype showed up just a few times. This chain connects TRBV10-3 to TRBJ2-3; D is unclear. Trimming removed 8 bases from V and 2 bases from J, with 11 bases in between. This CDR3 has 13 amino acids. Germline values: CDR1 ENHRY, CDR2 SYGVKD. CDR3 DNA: TGTGCCATCCAAGGTGGTGTCACAGATACGCAGTATTTT. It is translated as CAIQGGVTDTQYF.

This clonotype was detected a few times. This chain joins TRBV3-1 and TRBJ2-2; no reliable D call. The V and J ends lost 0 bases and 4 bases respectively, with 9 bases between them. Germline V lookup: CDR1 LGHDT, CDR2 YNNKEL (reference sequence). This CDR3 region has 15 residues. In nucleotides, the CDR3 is TGTGCCAGCAGCCAAGAAGGTCGGGTCACCGGGGAGCTGTTTTTT. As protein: CASSQEGRVTGELFF.

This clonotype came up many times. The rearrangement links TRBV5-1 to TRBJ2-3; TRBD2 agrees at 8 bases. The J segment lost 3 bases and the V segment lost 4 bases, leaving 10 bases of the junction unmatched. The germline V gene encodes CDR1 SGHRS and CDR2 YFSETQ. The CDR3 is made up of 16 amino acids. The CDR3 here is CASSSVAGSRTDTQYF. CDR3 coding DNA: TGCGCCAGCAGCAGCGTAGCGGGAAGTCGTACAGATACGCAGTATTTT.

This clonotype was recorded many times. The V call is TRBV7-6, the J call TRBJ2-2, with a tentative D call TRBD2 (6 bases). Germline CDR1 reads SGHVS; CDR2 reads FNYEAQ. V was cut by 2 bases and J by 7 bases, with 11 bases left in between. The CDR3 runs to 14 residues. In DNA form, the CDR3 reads TGTGCCAGCAGCTTAACGACTAGGGGCGGGGAGCTGTTTTTT. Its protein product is CASSLTTRGGELFF. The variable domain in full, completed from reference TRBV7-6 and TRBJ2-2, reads GAGVSQSPRYKVTKRGQDVALRCDPISGHVSLYWYRQALGQGPEFLTYFNYEAQQDKSGLPNDRFSAERPEGSISTLTIQRTEQRDSAMYRCASSLTTRGGELFFGEGSRLTVL.

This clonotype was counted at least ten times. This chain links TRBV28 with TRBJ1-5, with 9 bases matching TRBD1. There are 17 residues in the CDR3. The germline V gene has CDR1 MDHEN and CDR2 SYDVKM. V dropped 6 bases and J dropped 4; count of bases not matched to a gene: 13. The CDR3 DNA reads TGTGCCAGCAGCATTTTAATCGGGGACAGGGAGAATCAGCCCCAGCATTTT. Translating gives CASSILIGDRENQPQHF.

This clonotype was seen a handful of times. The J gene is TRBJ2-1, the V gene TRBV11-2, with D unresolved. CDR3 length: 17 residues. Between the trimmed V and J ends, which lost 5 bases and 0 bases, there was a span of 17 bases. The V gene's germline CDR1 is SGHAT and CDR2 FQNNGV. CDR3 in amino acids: CASSPLPGRSSYNEQFF. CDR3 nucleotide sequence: TGTGCCAGCAGCCCCCTACCAGGACGAAGCTCCTACAATGAGCAGTTCTTC.

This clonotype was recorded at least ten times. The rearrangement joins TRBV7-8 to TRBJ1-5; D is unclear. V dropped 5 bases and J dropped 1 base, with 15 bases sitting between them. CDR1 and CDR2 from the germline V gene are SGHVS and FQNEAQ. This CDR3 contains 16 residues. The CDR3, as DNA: TGTGCCAGCAGCCCATACCGGACGGTGAGCAATCAGCCCCAGCATTTT. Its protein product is CASSPYRTVSNQPQHF.

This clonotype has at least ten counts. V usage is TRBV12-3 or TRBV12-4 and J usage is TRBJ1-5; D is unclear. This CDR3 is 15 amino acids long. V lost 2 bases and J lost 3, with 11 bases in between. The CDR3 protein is CASSLSGSANQPQHF. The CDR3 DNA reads TGTGCCAGCAGTTTATCCGGGTCCGCCAATCAGCCCCAGCATTTT.

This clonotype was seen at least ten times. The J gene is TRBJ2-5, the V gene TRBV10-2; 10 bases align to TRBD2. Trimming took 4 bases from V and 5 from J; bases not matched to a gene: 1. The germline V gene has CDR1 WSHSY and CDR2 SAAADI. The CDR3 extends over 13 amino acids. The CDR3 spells CASSVAGGETQYF. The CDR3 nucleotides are TGCGCCAGCAGTGTAGCGGGAGGCGAGACCCAGTACTTC.

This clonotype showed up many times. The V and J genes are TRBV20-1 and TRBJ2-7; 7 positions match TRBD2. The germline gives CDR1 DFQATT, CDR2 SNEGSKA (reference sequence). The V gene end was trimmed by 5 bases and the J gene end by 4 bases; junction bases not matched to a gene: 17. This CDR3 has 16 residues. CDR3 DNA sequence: TGCAGTGCTCACCGAATTAGACTAGCCGACACTTACGAGCAGTACTTC. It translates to CSAHRIRLADTYEQYF.

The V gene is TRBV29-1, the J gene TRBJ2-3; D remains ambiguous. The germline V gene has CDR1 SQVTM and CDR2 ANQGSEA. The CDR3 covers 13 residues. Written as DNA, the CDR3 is TGCAGGGCCGCGACACCTAGCACAGATACGCAGTATTTT. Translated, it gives CRAATPSTDTQYF.

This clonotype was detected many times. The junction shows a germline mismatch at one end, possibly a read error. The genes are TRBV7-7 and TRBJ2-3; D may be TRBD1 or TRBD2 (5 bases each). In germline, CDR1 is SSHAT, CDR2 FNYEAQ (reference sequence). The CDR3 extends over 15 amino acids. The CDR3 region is CASSLGTRSTDTQYF. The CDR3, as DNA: TGTGCTAGCAGCTTGGGGACCCGAAGCACAGATACGCAGTATTTT.

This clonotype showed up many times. The CDR3 here is CASSLKLAAPWTSYEQYF. In DNA, the CDR3 is TGTGCCAGTAGTCTAAAATTGGCAGCGCCCTGGACCTCCTACGAGCAGTACTTC. The chain has TRBV19 and TRBJ2-7; D ambiguous. Germline assignment: CDR1 LNHDA and CDR2 SQIVND (reference sequence). This CDR3 contains 18 residues. Trimming took off 5 bases at V and 0 bases at J, with 23 bases between the two ends.

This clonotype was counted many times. In DNA, the CDR3 is TGTGCTAGTGGTCTAGCCCGTTTGAACTATGGCTACACCTTC. It encodes CASGLARLNYGYTF. This chain uses TRBV12-5 with TRBJ1-2, with D unclear. The CDR3 spans 14 residues. The V and J ends lost 5 bases and 2 bases respectively, with 12 bases between them. The germline V gene encodes CDR1 LGHNT and CDR2 FRNRAP.

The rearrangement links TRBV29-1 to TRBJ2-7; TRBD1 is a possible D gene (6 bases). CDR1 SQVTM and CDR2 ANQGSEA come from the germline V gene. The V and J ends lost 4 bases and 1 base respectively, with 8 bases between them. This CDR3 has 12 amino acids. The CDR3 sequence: CSVAGASYEQYF. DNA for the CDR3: TGCAGCGTTGCAGGGGCTTCCTACGAGCAGTACTTC.